These 27 T cell receptor beta chains share one sample of origin, sequenced in a study of CD8 T cells in Susac syndrome (dated by TCRdb to about 2019). The library was produced with the immunoSEQ multiplex PCR assay. RNA was extracted using the RNeasy kit, and about 0.45 to 1 microgram was reverse transcribed with random hexamers. TCRdb applied fastp at Q25 and MiXCR to the public reads, then kept only in-frame beta chains. Rows with one shared CDR3 protein collapse into an entry with the most common genes and DNA. This sample gives 110,000 to 150,000 distinct CDR3 sequences in total; around 94% of them show up just once. The leading ten clones occupy approximately 0.25% of the sample. Sequencing was done on a sample of CD8+ T cells from PBMCs. The receptors derive from a human donor in good health.

CDR3 in amino acids: CSARLYGYTDTQYF. Here the CDR3 DNA reads TGCAGTGCTAGGCTCTACGGATACACAGATACGCAGTATTTT. The chain combines TRBV20-1 with TRBJ2-3; D is unresolved. V lost 3 bases, J lost 2 bases, and 12 bases lay in between. The germline V gene encodes CDR1 DFQATT and CDR2 SNEGSKA (reference sequence). The CDR3 sequence is 14 residues long.

The chain joins TRBV15 to TRBJ2-2; perhaps TRBD2 as D (6 bases). Trimming removed 3 bases from V and 8 bases from J, with 19 bases in between. There are 16 residues in the CDR3. Germline CDR1 and CDR2: LNHNV and YYDKDF (reference sequence). Here the CDR3 DNA reads TGTGCCACCAGCAGTAGAAGGGACTCCCAGGGAGGGGAGCTGTTTTTT. It specifies CATSSRRDSQGGELFF.

The CDR3 reads CASSFQGRAYYNEQFF. CDR3 in DNA: TGTGCCAGCAGTTTCCAGGGGAGGGCCTACTACAATGAGCAGTTCTTC. The gene calls are TRBV12-3 or TRBV12-4 and TRBJ2-1; weak D call: TRBD2 (7 bases). CDR3 length equals 16 residues. Between the trimmed V and J ends, which lost 3 bases and 3 bases, there was a span of 15 bases.

The chain employs TRBV28 and TRBJ2-7; D gene ambiguous. Deletions cut 5 bases from V and 2 bases from J, with 10 bases between. The V gene's germline CDR1 is MDHEN and CDR2 SYDVKM. This CDR3 is built from 13 residues. The CDR3 reads CASSLQYAYEQYF. As DNA, the CDR3 is TGTGCCAGCAGTCTCCAGTATGCCTACGAGCAGTACTTC. The variable domain in full, completed from reference TRBV28 and TRBJ2-7, reads DVKVTQSSRYLVKRTGEKVFLECVQDMDHENMFWYRQDPGLGLRLIYFSYDVKMKEKGDIPEGYSVSREKKERFSLILESASTNQTSMYLCASSLQYAYEQYFGPGTRLTVT.

This clonotype showed up just a few times. The J gene is TRBJ2-3, the V gene TRBV12-3 or TRBV12-4; D not certain. The V end was cut by 3 bases, the J end by 1 base, with 8 bases between. The CDR3 length is 14 residues. CDR3 bases: TGTGCCAGCAGTTTTGGACCGGGCACAGATACGCAGTATTTT. It specifies CASSFGPGTDTQYF.

This chain links TRBV7-7 with TRBJ2-5, with D perhaps TRBD2 (5 bases). The CDR3 is 15 residues long. V dropped 3 bases and J dropped 5 bases, with 16 bases sitting between them. Germline CDR1 reads SSHAT; CDR2 reads FNYEAQ (reference sequence). DNA of the CDR3: TGTGCCAGCAGCTTCGAGGCGGGTCGCTCCGAGACCCAGTACTTC. Translated: CASSFEAGRSETQYF.

V and J are TRBV20-1 and TRBJ2-2; D is perhaps TRBD1 (5 bases). The CDR3 spans 18 residues. The germline V gene has CDR1 DFQATT and CDR2 SNEGSKA (reference sequence). Trimming shortened V by 6 bases and J by 5 bases, and 28 bases separated the two germline ends. CDR3 DNA: TGCAGTGCACACAGGCCGTCGACGGCTTATATGTTAACCGGGGAGCTGTTTTTT. Translation: CSAHRPSTAYMLTGELFF.

The chain is built from TRBV28 and TRBJ2-2, with 11 bases aligning to TRBD1. CDR3 length equals 14 residues. The V gene's germline CDR1 is MDHEN and CDR2 SYDVKM. Germline trimming cut 5 bases from V and 6 bases from J; bases unmatched to any gene: 2. CDR3 sequence (DNA): TGTGCCAGCAGTCTGGACAGGGGGCCCGGGGAGCTGTTTTTT. Amino acids: CASSLDRGPGELFF.

The chain recombines TRBV27 with TRBJ2-1; D perhaps matches TRBD2 (5 bases). The CDR3 contains 15 residues. V was pared by 0 bases and J by 0 bases, with 6 bases between. Germline assignment: CDR1 MNHEY and CDR2 SMNVEV (reference sequence). The DNA of the CDR3 is TGTGCCAGCAGTTTATCCGGGAACTCCTACAATGAGCAGTTCTTC. Amino acids: CASSLSGNSYNEQFF.

The rearrangement uses TRBV20-1 and TRBJ2-7, with D hard to call. Trimming took off 0 bases at V and 3 bases at J, with 12 bases between the two ends. The CDR3 has 14 residues. The germline V gene has CDR1 DFQATT and CDR2 SNEGSKA (reference sequence). CDR3 residues: CSAREQRKSYEQYF. CDR3 bases: TGCAGTGCTAGAGAACAGCGCAAGAGCTACGAGCAGTACTTC.

The chain has TRBV28 and TRBJ2-7; D is unresolved. From germline, CDR1 is MDHEN and CDR2 SYDVKM. This CDR3 comprises 15 residues. V lost 1 base to trimming and J lost 2 bases, with 12 bases between them. CDR3 nucleotides: TGTGCCAGCAGTTTATATGTCGAATGGACCTACGAGCAGTACTTC. Amino acid sequence: CASSLYVEWTYEQYF.

The gene calls are TRBV29-1 and TRBJ2-7; TRBD1 agrees at 10 bases. Trimming removed 7 bases from V and 1 base from J; junction bases left unmatched: 7. The CDR3 has 14 amino acids. The germline gives CDR1 SQVTM, CDR2 ANQGSEA. The CDR3 DNA sequence: TGCAGCGCAGGGACAGGGGCAAAATCCTACGAGCAGTACTTC. It codes for CSAGTGAKSYEQYF.

The V call is TRBV29-1, the J call TRBJ2-1, with a possible D match to TRBD1 (6 bases). The ends were cut back, 7 bases at V and 3 bases at J, with 13 bases in the middle. The CDR3 is 13 amino acids. In germline, CDR1 is SQVTM, CDR2 ANQGSEA. CDR3 in DNA: TGCAGCGCCAGGACAGCTGACTACAATGAGCAGTTCTTC. Encoded protein: CSARTADYNEQFF.

The V and J genes are TRBV20-1 and TRBJ2-1, with TRBD2 identical over 12 bases. J gave up 8 bases and V 4 bases, and 6 bases lay outside the gene matches. CDR3 length: 14 amino acids. The V gene's germline CDR1 is DFQATT and CDR2 SNEGSKA (reference sequence). The DNA for the CDR3 is TGCAGTGCTACACTAGCGGGAGGTATCGATGAGCAGTTCTTC. This codes for CSATLAGGIDEQFF.

The V gene is TRBV9, the J gene TRBJ2-2; D call uncertain. CDR1 and CDR2 (germline): SGDLS, YYNGEE. The CDR3 loop spans 14 amino acids. The V gene lost 0 bases and the J gene lost 3 bases, with 6 bases spanning the gap. DNA for the CDR3: TGTGCCAGCAGCGTAGAAGGAGACACCGGGGAGCTGTTTTTT. This gives the protein CASSVEGDTGELFF. The full variable domain, with the rest looked up from reference TRBV9 and TRBJ2-2, is DSGVTQTPKHLITATGQRVTLRCSPRSGDLSVYWYQQSLDQGLQFLIQYYNGEERAKGNILERFSAQQFPDLHSELNLSSLELGDSALYFCASSVEGDTGELFFGEGSRLTVL.

The chain uses TRBV29-1 and TRBJ2-1, with 11 positions matching TRBD2. The CDR3 has 14 residues. J was trimmed by 5 bases and V by 6 bases; bases with no gene match: 6. Germline values: CDR1 SQVTM, CDR2 ANQGSEA. CDR3 DNA: TGCAGCGTCACCGGGACTAGCGGCAACAATGAGCAGTTCTTC. Amino acids: CSVTGTSGNNEQFF.

V usage is TRBV9 and J usage is TRBJ2-3, with D hard to call. Germline V gene lookup returns CDR1 SGDLS and CDR2 YYNGEE. The CDR3 is made up of 14 amino acids. Trimming pared 0 bases from V and 1 base from J, leaving 6 bases between. CDR3 in DNA: TGTGCCAGCAGCGTAGAGGACCGCACAGATACGCAGTATTTT. This gives the protein CASSVEDRTDTQYF.

This chain links TRBV12-3 or TRBV12-4 with TRBJ1-5; TRBD1 matches 11 bases. The CDR3 loop spans 14 amino acids. The V and J ends lost 6 bases and 7 bases, in that order; junction bases with no gene match: 5. CDR3 region: CASSQGQGGQPQHF. The DNA of the CDR3 is TGTGCCAGCAGCCAGGGACAGGGGGGACAGCCCCAGCATTTT.

The chain combines TRBV29-1 with TRBJ2-1; TRBD2 agrees at 13 bases. This CDR3 is 14 amino acids long. Germline values: CDR1 SQVTM, CDR2 ANQGSEA. J gave up 7 bases and V 4 bases, and 4 bases lay outside the gene matches. Here the CDR3 DNA reads TGCAGCGTTGGAGGACTAGCGGGAGCTAATGAGCAGTTCTTC. It encodes CSVGGLAGANEQFF.

V is TRBV7-9 and J is TRBJ1-5; possibly TRBD1 for D (5 bases). The V end lost 5 bases, the J end lost 1 base, and 9 bases lay between the germline ends. The germline V gene encodes CDR1 SEHNR and CDR2 FQNEAQ (reference sequence). The CDR3 length is 14 residues. The CDR3 spells CASSGWDSNQPQHF. DNA for the CDR3: TGTGCCAGCAGCGGATGGGACAGCAATCAGCCCCAGCATTTT.

The table lists this clonotype with a few counts. This chain connects TRBV7-9 to TRBJ1-1; D unclear. This CDR3 region has 12 residues. V shed 3 bases and J shed 5 bases, with 7 bases lying between them. Germline-derived CDR1 and CDR2 are SEHNR and FQNEAQ (reference sequence). The CDR3 loop reads CASSFGDTEAFF. The DNA for the CDR3 is TGTGCCAGCAGCTTTGGGGATACTGAAGCTTTCTTT. Based on the CDR3 plus reference TRBV7-9 and TRBJ1-1, the full variable domain is DTGVSQNPRHKITKRGQNVTFRCDPISEHNRLYWYRQTLGQGPEFLTYFQNEAQLEKSRLLSDRFSAERPKGSFSTLEIQRTEQGDSAMYLCASSFGDTEAFFGQGTRLTVV.

This clonotype was seen only once. This sequence joins TRBV7-2 and TRBJ1-1; D not resolved. Between the trimmed V and J ends, which lost 9 bases and 6 bases, there was a span of 11 bases. CDR1 is SGHTA and CDR2 is FQGNSA in the germline V gene. This CDR3 is 11 amino acids long. CDR3 sequence: CASRGAPEAFF. CDR3 bases: TGTGCCAGTAGAGGAGCGCCTGAAGCTTTCTTT.

V usage is TRBV15 and J usage is TRBJ2-2; D gene ambiguous. This CDR3 comprises 14 residues. Trimming took 0 bases from V and 6 from J, leaving 8 bases between them. Germline CDR1 reads LNHNV; CDR2 reads YYDKDF (reference sequence). CDR3 sequence reads: CATSRDHRPGELFF. For the CDR3, the DNA is TGTGCCACCAGCAGAGATCATCGACCCGGGGAGCTGTTTTTT.

The V call is TRBV5-8, the J call TRBJ2-5, with 8 bases that match TRBD2. V gave up 6 bases and J gave up 4 bases; unmatched junction bases: 11. Per germline, CDR1 SGHTS and CDR2 YDEGEE. The CDR3 extends over 15 amino acids. CDR3 bases: TGTGCCAGCACCCTTTACGGGACTAGTTCAGAGACCCAGTACTTC. This sequence encodes CASTLYGTSSETQYF.

CDR3 amino acids: CASREGNGDEQYF. CDR3 in DNA: TGTGCCAGCCGGGAGGGGAACGGGGACGAGCAGTACTTC. This chain joins TRBV27 and TRBJ2-7; 8 bases map to TRBD2. V dropped 8 bases and J dropped 5; count of bases not matched to a gene: 8. Germline assignment: CDR1 MNHEY and CDR2 SMNVEV (reference sequence). This CDR3 region has 13 residues.

The rearrangement joins TRBV29-1 to TRBJ1-1; no clear D. This CDR3 has 13 amino acids. Germline loops: CDR1 SQVTM, CDR2 ANQGSEA. V lost 6 bases to trimming and J lost 8 bases, with 19 bases between them. The CDR3 DNA reads TGCAGCGTAAGACCCGGCGGAGCCGTCGAAGCTTTCTTT. Its protein is CSVRPGGAVEAFF.

The rearrangement links TRBV9 to TRBJ2-7; a possible D gene is TRBD2 (6 bases). Trimming stripped 0 bases from V and 2 bases from J, with 9 bases between. The CDR3 runs 14 residues. CDR1 is SGDLS, CDR2 YYNGEE, per germline. CDR3 DNA sequence: TGTGCCAGCAGCGTAGAGTGGGGGGCCTACGAGCAGTACTTC. Protein: CASSVEWGAYEQYF.